Presented here are 17 T cell receptor beta chains from one specimen sequenced in a study of beta chain features in type 1 diabetes. Of the isolated RNA, all was reverse transcribed, and so the sequenced material was expressed TCRB transcripts. Profiling relied on immunoSEQ multiplex PCR, and the TCRdb table lists in-frame clones only, not all of them. The sample holds under 350,000 clones, 20% to 25% seen once. These receptors have no known antigen. Study-wide results and caveats: Researchers report that Type 1 diabetes patients had moderately but significantly shorter TCRB CDR3s across all four CD4+ subsets.

Specimen: naive CD4+ T cells from blood. The receptors shown here come from a young woman with type 1 diabetes.

The chain uses TRBV7-6 and TRBJ1-2; D possibly corresponds to TRBD1 (5 bases). V gave up 1 base and J gave up 3 bases, with 9 bases separating them. This CDR3 spans 14 amino acids. Germline-derived CDR1 and CDR2 are SGHVS and FNYEAQ. This chain's CDR3 is CASSLGPGDYGYTF. CDR3 nucleotide sequence: TGTGCCAGCAGCTTAGGTCCGGGGGACTATGGCTACACCTTC.

This clone was counted only a few times. The genes are TRBV6-5 and TRBJ2-5, with D possibly TRBD1 on 6 matching bases. Germline CDR1 is MNHEY and CDR2 is SVGAGI. Between the trimmed V and J ends, which lost 2 bases and 4 bases, there was a span of 11 bases. The CDR3 is 14 amino acids. This CDR3 is CASSYPGQRETQYF. The CDR3 DNA reads TGTGCCAGCAGTTACCCTGGACAGAGAGAGACCCAGTACTTC.

This clone was seen more than once but under ten times. The CDR3 DNA reads TGTGCCATCAGAGCCGGGACTAGCCAAGAGACCCAGTACTTC. This sequence encodes CAIRAGTSQETQYF. The chain couples TRBV10-3 to TRBJ2-5, with 8 bases fitting TRBD2. The J segment lost 1 base and the V segment lost 6 bases, leaving 4 bases of the junction unmatched. There are 14 residues in the CDR3. Germline lookup yields CDR1 ENHRY and CDR2 SYGVKD.

This clone was counted a few times. The chain combines TRBV29-1 with TRBJ1-2, with TRBD1 identical over 8 bases. The CDR3 extends over 14 amino acids. Germline V gene data show CDR1 as SQVTM and CDR2 as ANQGSEA. V was pared by 3 bases and J by 2 bases, with 5 bases of the junction left unmatched. The CDR3 bases are TGCAGCGTTGACACAGGGGGTTGGAACTATGGCTACACCTTC. Protein product: CSVDTGGWNYGYTF.

The V and J genes are TRBV29-1 and TRBJ2-3; 9 nucleotides line up with TRBD2. CDR3 length: 12 residues. With V trimmed by 5 bases and J by 10 bases, 7 bases remained unmatched. Germline lookup yields CDR1 SQVTM and CDR2 ANQGSEA. CDR3 loop: CSVTSGGRAQYF. CDR3 nucleotides: TGCAGCGTTACATCTGGCGGGAGGGCGCAGTATTTT.

This clone was detected a few times. V gene TRBV14 combines with J gene TRBJ2-7, with 10 bases fitting TRBD2. Germline lookup yields CDR1 SGHDN and CDR2 FVKESK. The junction had 4 bases not matched to a gene; V was cut back by 3 bases and J by 2 bases. The CDR3 has 15 residues. CDR3 nucleotide sequence: TGTGCCAGCAGCCACCCAGCGGGAGGGGCCTACGAGCAGTACTTC. It specifies CASSHPAGGAYEQYF.

This clone was detected a few times. The chain couples TRBV11-2 to TRBJ2-1; tentative D call: TRBD2 (5 bases). Trimming cost V 0 bases and J 8 bases, with 14 bases left between them. Germline V gene data show CDR1 as SGHAT and CDR2 as FQNNGV. The CDR3 is made up of 15 amino acids. Here the CDR3 reads CASSLDPVLAHEQFF. As DNA, the CDR3 is TGTGCCAGCAGCTTAGATCCCGTGCTAGCCCATGAGCAGTTCTTC.

The chain combines TRBV28 with TRBJ2-7; 8 bases match TRBD2. Germline CDR1 and CDR2: MDHEN and SYDVKM. With 4 bases clipped from V and 6 bases from J, the junction kept 11 bases outside the gene matches. This CDR3 contains 15 residues. CDR3 amino acids: CASSSPGGPASEQYF. The CDR3 bases are TGTGCCAGCAGTTCCCCGGGAGGGCCTGCGTCCGAGCAGTACTTC.

In this sample, this clone turned up a few times. J is TRBJ1-2 and V is TRBV5-4; possibly TRBD1 for D (5 bases). This CDR3 is 12 amino acids long. V lost 5 bases, J lost 3 bases, and 8 bases lay in between. Looked up from germline, CDR1 is SGHNT and CDR2 is YYREEE (reference sequence). CDR3 protein: CASSARDYGYTF. As DNA, the CDR3 is TGTGCCAGCAGTGCCAGGGACTATGGCTACACCTTC.

This clone has only a few counts. V is TRBV18 and J is TRBJ1-1; D perhaps matches TRBD1 (5 bases). This CDR3 region has 15 residues. Trimming removed 3 bases from V and 5 bases from J, with 16 bases in between. Germline CDR1 reads KGHSH; CDR2 reads LQKENI. In DNA form, the CDR3 reads TGTGCCAGCTCACCCCCCAGCGGGGGAAAAACTGAAGCTTTCTTT. Translation gives CASSPPSGGKTEAFF.

This clone was seen only a few times. The chain combines TRBV2 with TRBJ2-1, with 13 nucleotides matching TRBD2. CDR3 length: 15 residues. With V trimmed by 5 bases and J by 6 bases, 4 bases remained unmatched. The germline V gene has CDR1 SNHLY and CDR2 FYNNEI. The CDR3 region has the DNA TGTGCCAGCAGTTCCGGGACTAGCGGGATCAATGAGCAGTTCTTC. This codes for CASSSGTSGINEQFF.

This clone was seen a handful of times. The V gene is TRBV7-9, the J gene TRBJ1-1; D gene ambiguous. Germline-derived CDR1 and CDR2 are SEHNR and FQNEAQ (reference sequence). V was clipped by 3 bases and J by 4 bases, with 12 bases between them. The CDR3 length is 14 residues. The CDR3, as DNA: TGTGCCAGCAGCTTTACGGTCGAGGGCACTGAAGCTTTCTTT. This sequence encodes CASSFTVEGTEAFF.

This chain uses TRBV18 with TRBJ2-7, with a tentative D call TRBD2 (7 bases). V gave up 2 bases and J gave up 1 base, with 12 bases separating them. Germline V CDR1 and CDR2: KGHSH, LQKENI. The CDR3 consists of 15 residues. CDR3 bases: TGTGCCAGCTCACCATCGAGGGGGGGTTCCTACGAGCAGTACTTC. Translating gives CASSPSRGGSYEQYF. The variable domain in full, completed from reference TRBV18 and TRBJ2-7, reads NAGVMQNPRHLVRRRGQEARLRCSPMKGHSHVYWYRQLPEEGLKFMVYLQKENIIDESGMPKERFSAEFPKEGPSILRIQQVVRGDSAAYFCASSPSRGGSYEQYFGPGTRLTVT.

In this sample, this clone turned up a few times. The chain couples TRBV29-1 to TRBJ1-1; D may be TRBD1 (5 bases). This CDR3 spans 12 amino acids. Germline CDR1 is SQVTM and CDR2 is ANQGSEA. V lost 7 bases and J lost 5, with 14 bases in between. CDR3 loop: CSGSRERTEAFF. DNA for the CDR3: TGCAGCGGAAGCAGGGAAAGGACTGAAGCTTTCTTT.

This clone was seen a few times. The V and J genes are TRBV15 and TRBJ2-7; tentative D call: TRBD1 (6 bases). V lost 5 bases, J lost 1 base, and 15 bases lay in between. CDR3 length: 15 amino acids. Looked up from germline, CDR1 is LNHNV and CDR2 is YYDKDF (reference sequence). The CDR3 sequence is CATSLRTAGSYEQYF. DNA for the CDR3: TGTGCCACCAGCTTACGGACAGCTGGATCCTACGAGCAGTACTTC.

This clone was found a few times. This sequence joins TRBV6-1 and TRBJ1-1, with 8 positions matching TRBD1. CDR1 and CDR2 (germline): MNHNS, SASEGT. The CDR3 spans 13 residues. V lost 7 bases to trimming and J lost 5 bases; unmatched junction nucleotides: 6. CDR3 sequence reads: CASTEQGGTEAFF. The CDR3 bases are TGTGCCAGCACGGAACAGGGGGGGACTGAAGCTTTCTTT.

Only a few counts were recorded for this clone. The chain combines TRBV19 with TRBJ2-7, with 12 bases matching TRBD1. With 5 bases clipped from V and 6 bases from J, the junction kept 2 bases outside the gene matches. Germline CDR1 is LNHDA and CDR2 is SQIVND (reference sequence). This CDR3 has 13 residues. The CDR3 DNA is TGTGCCAGTAGTCGGGACAGGGGGCGCGAGCAGTACTTC. Its protein is CASSRDRGREQYF.